The 14 T cell receptor beta chains presented below share a single source sample, sequenced in a study of T cells in Graves' hyperthyroidism and ophthalmopathy. Amplification yielded TCR beta CDR3 regions, with RNA transcripts as the source. HTBI primers were used for first-round RT-PCR of the TCR CDR3. MiXCR, applied by TCRdb to the multiplex PCR reads, yields one record per CDR3 protein. Altogether 250,000 to 300,000 distinct CDR3 sequences are present, more than 14% being singletons, with the ten largest covering 13%. The specimen was blood. The receptor set was obtained from a woman aged 40 to 50 with Graves' hyperthyroidism that later progressed to Graves' ophthalmopathy.

This clonotype occurred many times. The chain links TRBV7-8 to TRBJ2-5; 9 bases line up with TRBD2. The CDR3 sequence is 18 residues long. With V trimmed by 5 bases and J by 12 bases, 25 bases remained unmatched. Germline CDR1 and CDR2: SGHVS and FQNEAQ. CDR3 loop: CASSPRLLLLAGNGREYF. DNA for the CDR3: TGTGCCAGCAGCCCACGCTTACTCCTACTAGCGGGTAATGGCAGGGAGTACTTC.

This clonotype was detected many times. J is TRBJ1-4 and V is TRBV18, with D possibly being TRBD1 (6 bases). The CDR3 contains 17 residues. Germline V gene sequence: CDR1 KGHSH, CDR2 LQKENI. V lost 2 bases, J lost 3 bases, and 16 bases lay in between. DNA of the CDR3: TGTGCCAGCTCACCAACCGCGGCGGGACACCCTAATGAAAAACTGTTTTTT. This sequence encodes CASSPTAAGHPNEKLFF.

The chain employs TRBV28 and TRBJ2-7; the match to TRBD1 covers 9 bases. The CDR3 spans 14 residues. V lost 6 bases and J lost 5; bases outside the gene matches: 8. CDR1 and CDR2 from the germline V gene are MDHEN and SYDVKM. The CDR3 nucleotides are TGTGCCAGCAGGCAACAGGGGGCGAGGAACGAGCAGTACTTC. It specifies CASRQQGARNEQYF.

This clonotype has ten or more counts. This chain uses TRBV30 with TRBJ1-3; unclear D gene. Germline V gives CDR1 GTSNPN, CDR2 SVGIG (reference sequence). Trimming removed 0 bases from V and 9 bases from J, with 12 bases in between. The CDR3 has 13 amino acids. This chain's CDR3 is CAWSVRSEGTIYF. CDR3 DNA sequence: TGTGCCTGGAGTGTCCGGTCGGAGGGCACCATATATTTT.

This clonotype has a handful of counts. The CDR3 loop reads CASSPPAALSLFF. The CDR3 DNA sequence: TGTGCCAGCAGTCCCCCGGCAGCCCTAAGTCTGTTTTTT. The genes are TRBV12-3 or TRBV12-4 and TRBJ1-4; D remains unclear. CDR3 length: 13 residues. The V and J ends lost 5 bases and 14 bases respectively, with 18 bases between them.

This clonotype was detected ten times or more. The chain combines TRBV29-1 with TRBJ1-2; D is unclear. Germline V gene data show CDR1 as SQVTM and CDR2 as ANQGSEA. Trimming stripped 5 bases from V and 4 bases from J, with 8 bases between. The CDR3 has 11 residues. The CDR3, as DNA: TGCAGCGTTTTTGTGACCTATGGCTACACCTTC. This sequence encodes CSVFVTYGYTF.

This clonotype was seen repeatedly, ten times or more. The chain couples TRBV6-1 to TRBJ2-1, with TRBD1 identical over 8 bases. The CDR3 has 16 amino acids. After removal of 2 bases from V and 9 bases from J, the junction contained 12 bases not matched to a gene. Germline assignment: CDR1 MNHNS and CDR2 SASEGT. The CDR3 sequence: CASSERGDRGRAEQFF. The DNA of the CDR3 is TGTGCCAGCAGTGAAAGGGGTGACAGGGGAAGGGCTGAGCAGTTCTTC.

Many counts were recorded for this clonotype. The chain carries TRBV3-1 and TRBJ1-4; D remains unclear. Trimming pared 2 bases from V and 7 bases from J, leaving 17 bases between. This CDR3 contains 16 residues. From germline, CDR1 is LGHDT and CDR2 YNNKEL (reference sequence). CDR3 region: CASSQRWAGGFEKLFF. DNA of the CDR3: TGTGCCAGCAGCCAAAGATGGGCAGGTGGATTTGAAAAACTGTTTTTT. The full variable domain, with the rest looked up from reference TRBV3-1 and TRBJ1-4, is DTAVSQTPKYLVTQMGNDKSIKCEQNLGHDTMYWYKQDSKKFLKIMFSYNNKELIINETVPNRFSPKSPDKAHLNLHINSLELGDSAVYFCASSQRWAGGFEKLFFGSGTQLSVL.

This clonotype was observed at least ten times. V usage is TRBV5-1 and J usage is TRBJ1-1; D perhaps matches TRBD1 (5 bases). Germline V gene lookup returns CDR1 SGHRS and CDR2 YFSETQ. CDR3 length: 14 amino acids. Trimming removed 4 bases from V and 7 bases from J, with 17 bases in between. The CDR3 protein is CASSPRGRGVEAFF. CDR3 coding DNA: TGCGCCAGCAGCCCACGGGGCCGCGGGGTTGAAGCTTTCTTT.

This clonotype turned up a few times. J is TRBJ2-3 and V is TRBV6-4, with a possible D match to TRBD2 (5 bases). Per the germline V gene, CDR1 is MRHNA and CDR2 is SNTAGT. Trimming cost V 3 bases and J 4 bases, with 14 bases left between them. The CDR3 sequence is 15 residues long. CDR3 residues: CASSELNSGADTQYF. The CDR3 bases are TGTGCCAGCAGTGAACTCAACTCCGGGGCAGATACGCAGTATTTT.

There are many counts of this clonotype. This chain joins TRBV5-8 and TRBJ2-3; D not resolved. This CDR3 has 15 amino acids. Germline assignment: CDR1 SGHTS and CDR2 YDEGEE. Trimming took off 1 base at V and 0 bases at J, with 9 bases between the two ends. CDR3 sequence: CASSLYRGSTDTQYF. The CDR3 DNA reads as TGTGCCAGCAGCTTGTACCGCGGAAGCACAGATACGCAGTATTTT. Full variable domain (remainder filled in from reference TRBV5-8 and TRBJ2-3): EAGVTQSPTHLIKTRGQQATLRCSPISGHTSVYWYQQALGLGLQFLLWYDEGEERNRGNFPPRFSGRQFPNYSSELNVNALELEDSALYLCASSLYRGSTDTQYFGPGTRLTVL.

Many counts were recorded for this clonotype. The gene calls are TRBV4-1 and TRBJ1-1; TRBD1 agrees at 7 bases. Trimming cost V 4 bases and J 6 bases; bases outside gene matches: 2. There are 12 residues in the CDR3. From germline, CDR1 is MGHRA and CDR2 YSYEKL. The CDR3 sequence: CASSRDRAEAFF. The DNA for the CDR3 is TGCGCCAGCAGCCGAGACAGGGCTGAAGCTTTCTTT.

There are many counts of this clonotype. CDR3 nucleotides: TGCAGTGCTAGAGTTAGGGGGGGGAACACTGAAGCTTTCTTT. Translation: CSARVRGGNTEAFF. V gene TRBV20-1 combines with J gene TRBJ1-1; perhaps TRBD1 as D (6 bases). This CDR3 comprises 14 residues. V gave up 1 base and J gave up 1 base, with 10 bases separating them. CDR1 and CDR2 (germline): DFQATT, SNEGSKA (reference sequence).

Note on this clonotype: A much larger clone is a single base away; this may be a read error. This chain uses TRBV12-3 or TRBV12-4 with TRBJ1-6; maybe TRBD1 (5 bases). This CDR3 has 12 amino acids. Trimming left V 6 bases short and J 8 bases short, with 8 bases between. Here the CDR3 reads CASRETDSPLHF. The CDR3 region has the DNA TGTGCCAGCAGGGAGACAGATTCACCCCTCCACTTT.